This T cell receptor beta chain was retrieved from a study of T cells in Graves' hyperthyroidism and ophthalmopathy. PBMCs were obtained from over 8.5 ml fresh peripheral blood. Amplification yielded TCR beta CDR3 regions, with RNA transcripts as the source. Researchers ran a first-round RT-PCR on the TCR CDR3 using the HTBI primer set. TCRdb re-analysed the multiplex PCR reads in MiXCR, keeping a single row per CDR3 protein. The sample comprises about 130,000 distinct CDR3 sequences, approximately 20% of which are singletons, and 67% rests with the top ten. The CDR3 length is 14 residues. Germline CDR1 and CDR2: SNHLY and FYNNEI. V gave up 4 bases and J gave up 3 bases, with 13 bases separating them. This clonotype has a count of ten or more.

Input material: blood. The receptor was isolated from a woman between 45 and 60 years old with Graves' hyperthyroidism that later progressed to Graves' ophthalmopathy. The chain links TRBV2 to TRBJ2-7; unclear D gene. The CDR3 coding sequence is TGTGCCAGCAGTGTCCCTCCCTACGACTACGAGCAGTACTTC. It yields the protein CASSVPPYDYEQYF.